This T cell receptor beta chain was identified in a study of shared clonotypes between healthy human individuals. At the level of the study: Used for every donor were three CD4 naive, three CD4 memory, two CD8 naive and one CD8 memory plate.

TCRdb keeps only in-frame clones here, not all; method: immunoSEQ multiplex PCR. The sample lists some 2.1 million clones, around 95% occurring once. Naive CD8 cells lacked CD45RO, underwent positive selection for CCR7 and left out terminally differentiated effector memory CD45RA+ cells. V gave up 6 bases and J gave up 3 bases, with 11 bases separating them. Germline V lookup: CDR1 MNHNY, CDR2 SVGAGI (reference sequence). The CDR3 spans 13 residues. The receptor was isolated from a man aged 18 to 29 in good health. Some clones in this sample may be carry-over from other donors' samples. Source material: naive CD8+ T cells from PBMCs. The chain recombines TRBV6-6 with TRBJ2-5; D unclear. The CDR3 protein is CASSKLGEETQYF. CDR3 bases: TGTGCCAGCAGCAAACTTGGCGAAGAGACCCAGTACTTC.